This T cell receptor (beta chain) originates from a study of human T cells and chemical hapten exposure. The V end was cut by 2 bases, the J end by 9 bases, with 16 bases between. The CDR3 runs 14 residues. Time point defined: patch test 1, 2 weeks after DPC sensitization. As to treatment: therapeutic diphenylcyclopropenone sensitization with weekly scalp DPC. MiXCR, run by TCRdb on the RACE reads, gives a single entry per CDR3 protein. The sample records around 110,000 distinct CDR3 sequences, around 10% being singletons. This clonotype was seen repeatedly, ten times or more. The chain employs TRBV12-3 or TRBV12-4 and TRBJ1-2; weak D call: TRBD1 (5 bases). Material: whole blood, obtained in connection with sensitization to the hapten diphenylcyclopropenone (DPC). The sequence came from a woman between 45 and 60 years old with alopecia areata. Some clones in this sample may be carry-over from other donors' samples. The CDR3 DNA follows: TGTGCCAGCAGTTTAAGTGGGGCGGAATTCCGCTACACCTTC. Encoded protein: CASSLSGAEFRYTF.